Listed here are 19 T cell receptor beta chains from one sample, sequenced in a study of control samples from healthy donors and cancer patients. The protocol was immunoSEQ multiplex PCR, while the TCRdb copy is restricted to in-frame clones and leaves out a portion. The sample holds approximately 90,000 clones, approximately 95% seen once. The sequencing input was blood. These receptors were obtained from a woman aged 25 to 39 in good health.

The chain employs TRBV6-6 and TRBJ2-7, with TRBD2 identical over 8 bases. In germline, CDR1 is MNHNY, CDR2 SVGAGI (reference sequence). The CDR3 contains 15 residues. V shed 6 bases and J 6 bases; nucleotides not matched to a gene: 13. CDR3 residues: CASSLYPGGQGEQYF. The DNA for the CDR3 is TGTGCCAGCAGCCTATATCCGGGAGGGCAAGGCGAGCAGTACTTC.

The V gene is TRBV10-2, the J gene TRBJ1-1; the D gene is possibly TRBD1 (5 bases). CDR3 size: 13 residues. CDR1 is WSHSY and CDR2 is SAAADI in the germline V gene. V lost 5 bases, J lost 3 bases, and 10 bases lay in between. The CDR3 nucleotides read TGCGCCAGCAGTCGGGCGGGACACACTGAAGCTTTCTTT. Translated: CASSRAGHTEAFF.

This chain connects TRBV2 to TRBJ1-2; D is possibly TRBD1 (5 bases). The V gene lost 5 bases and the J gene lost 3 bases, with 10 bases spanning the gap. The CDR3 loop spans 13 amino acids. The germline CDR1 and CDR2 sequences are SNHLY and FYNNEI. CDR3: CASSKKGYYGYTF. The DNA of the CDR3 is TGTGCCAGCAGTAAAAAGGGGTACTATGGCTACACCTTC. Combining the CDR3 with reference TRBV2 and TRBJ1-2 gives the whole variable domain EPEVTQTPSHQVTQMGQEVILRCVPISNHLYFYWYRQILGQKVEFLVSFYNNEISEKSEIFDDQFSVERPDGSNFTLKIRSTKLEDSAMYFCASSKKGYYGYTFGSGTRLTVV.

The CDR3 loop reads CASSKEFPYPRQDTGELFF. Here the CDR3 DNA reads TGTGCCAGCAGCAAAGAGTTTCCTTACCCACGGCAAGACACCGGGGAGCTGTTTTTT. The chain carries TRBV21-1 and TRBJ2-2. TRBV21-1 is reported as a pseudogene. The length of the CDR3 is 19 residues.

This chain links TRBV27 with TRBJ2-1; 7 nucleotides match TRBD2. The germline V gene encodes CDR1 MNHEY and CDR2 SMNVEV (reference sequence). J gave up 4 bases and V 5 bases, and 17 bases lay outside the gene matches. This CDR3 contains 18 residues. CDR3 DNA sequence: TGTGCCAGCAGTCCAAGGACTAGACTTAGAGCCGCGTACAATGAGCAGTTCTTC. It yields the protein CASSPRTRLRAAYNEQFF.

The chain has TRBV19 and TRBJ2-7; a possible D gene is TRBD1 (6 bases). Trimming took 10 bases from V and 5 from J, leaving 18 bases between them. Germline lookup yields CDR1 LNHDA and CDR2 SQIVND (reference sequence). This CDR3 region has 13 residues. The CDR3 nucleotides read TGTGCCACTAGGGGGTTTGGTCACGACGAGCAGTACTTC. Amino acids: CATRGFGHDEQYF.

This clone was detected once. The chain uses TRBV2 and TRBJ2-7; a possible D gene is TRBD1 (5 bases). The length of the CDR3 is 15 residues. Trimming shortened V by 7 bases and J by 0 bases, and 16 bases separated the two germline ends. Germline V lookup: CDR1 SNHLY, CDR2 FYNNEI. CDR3 region: CASNTDRDSSYEQYF. CDR3 nucleotide sequence: TGTGCCAGCAACACCGACAGAGACAGCTCCTACGAGCAGTACTTC.

The chain joins TRBV21-1 to TRBJ2-2. TRBV21-1 constitutes a pseudogene. There are 17 residues in the CDR3. CDR3 DNA: TGTGCCAGCAGCAAAAAAGGGACCATAAAAAGAACCGGGGAGCTGTTTTTT. Translating it yields CASSKKGTIKRTGELFF.

The rearrangement joins TRBV7-9 to TRBJ2-7; D gene ambiguous. Between the trimmed V and J ends, which lost 0 bases and 3 bases, there was a span of 18 bases. The germline gives CDR1 SEHNR, CDR2 FQNEAQ (reference sequence). The CDR3 consists of 17 residues. CDR3 bases: TGTGCCAGCAGCTTAGCTCGGACCCTACCCAGTGACTACGAGCAGTACTTC. Its protein is CASSLARTLPSDYEQYF.

J is TRBJ2-2 and V is TRBV5-1; D remains unclear. The V and J ends lost 2 bases and 0 bases respectively, with 5 bases between them. Germline values: CDR1 SGHRS, CDR2 YFSETQ. This CDR3 region has 14 residues. For the CDR3, the DNA is TGCGCCAGCAGCTTCCGTTCGAACACCGGGGAGCTGTTTTTT. Its translation is CASSFRSNTGELFF.

The J gene is TRBJ2-7, the V gene TRBV3-1 (or the pseudogene TRBV3-2); perhaps TRBD2 as D (6 bases). The ends were cut back, 4 bases at V and 3 bases at J, with 10 bases in the middle. Germline CDR1 is LGHDT and CDR2 is YNNKEL (reference sequence). The CDR3 contains 13 residues. The CDR3: CASSRGGDYEQYF. In nucleotides, the CDR3 is TGTGCCAGCAGCCGCGGCGGGGACTACGAGCAGTACTTC.

This chain links TRBV10-3 with TRBJ2-3; D assignment may be TRBD1 or TRBD2 (5 bases each). The CDR3 is made up of 14 amino acids. The ends were cut back, 3 bases at V and 8 bases at J, with 15 bases in the middle. Germline CDR1 and CDR2: ENHRY and SYGVKD. The CDR3: CAISEGTQQSTQYF. The CDR3 DNA is TGTGCCATCAGTGAAGGGACCCAACAGAGTACGCAGTATTTT.

The chain joins TRBV5-1 to TRBJ2-1, with D unresolved. Between the trimmed V and J ends, which lost 4 bases and 8 bases, there was a span of 10 bases. The CDR3 has 12 amino acids. Germline V gives CDR1 SGHRS, CDR2 YFSETQ. CDR3 in amino acids: CASSGRYDEQFF. The CDR3 bases are TGCGCCAGCAGCGGCAGGTACGATGAGCAGTTCTTC.

The J gene is TRBJ1-5, the V gene TRBV24-1, with 10 nucleotides matching TRBD1. Per germline, CDR1 KGHDR and CDR2 SFDVKD. The CDR3 loop spans 15 amino acids. Trimming at V came to 9 bases and at J to 1 base, leaving 5 bases not matched to a gene. The CDR3 sequence: CATGGTGASNQPQHF. As DNA, the CDR3 is TGTGCCACCGGGGGGACAGGGGCAAGCAATCAGCCCCAGCATTTT.

This clone occurred once. Different DNA sequences within this sample yield the same CDR3. This chain connects TRBV27 to TRBJ1-1, with a weak D call TRBD1 (5 bases). The CDR3 is 13 residues long. The germline gives CDR1 MNHEY, CDR2 SMNVEV (reference sequence). V lost 2 bases to trimming and J lost 1 base, with 5 bases between them. The CDR3 loop reads CASSLTGNTEAFF. CDR3 DNA sequence: TGTGCCAGCAGTTTAACAGGGAACACTGAAGCTTTCTTT.

CDR3: CASSRDPGQGFNEQFF. The CDR3 DNA follows: TGTGCCAGCAGCAGAGATCCGGGACAGGGCTTCAATGAGCAGTTCTTC. The J gene is TRBJ2-1, the V gene TRBV11-2; 9 bases agree with TRBD1. The V segment lost 5 bases and the J segment 6 bases; nucleotides outside the gene matches: 11. This CDR3 contains 16 residues. CDR1 and CDR2 from the germline V gene are SGHAT and FQNNGV.

The J gene is TRBJ2-7, the V gene TRBV11-2, with D hard to call. The V end lost 5 bases, the J end lost 6 bases, and 11 bases lay between the germline ends. Per germline, CDR1 SGHAT and CDR2 FQNNGV. The CDR3 covers 12 residues. As DNA, the CDR3 is TGTGCCAGCAGCCTTGAGTCTGGCGAGCAGTACTTC. Translated: CASSLESGEQYF.

The CDR3 here is CASSPGSGRGTGELFF. The CDR3 nucleotides are TGTGCCAGCAGCCCTGGGTCGGGCAGGGGGACCGGGGAGCTGTTTTTT. The chain couples TRBV7-6 to TRBJ2-2; TRBD1 agrees at 7 bases. Trimming took 5 bases from V and 5 from J; bases not matched to a gene: 11. CDR3 length: 16 amino acids. CDR1 is SGHVS and CDR2 is FNYEAQ in the germline V gene.

J is TRBJ1-2 and V is TRBV7-9, with D possibly being TRBD1 (5 bases). Germline values: CDR1 SEHNR, CDR2 FQNEAQ (reference sequence). V was pared by 5 bases and J by 6 bases, with 13 bases between. The CDR3 has 13 residues. The CDR3 coding sequence is TGTGCCAGCAGCATGAGGGGCGAAGATGGCTACACCTTC. Protein sequence: CASSMRGEDGYTF.